The rows below give T cell receptor beta chains drawn from one sample of a study of blood T cells in healthy people across ages. TCRdb called the 5' RACE reads again in MiXCR, with one record for every CDR3 protein. The data hold some 690,000 distinct CDR3 sequences, with 20% to 25% observed a single time. Sequences were obtained from blood. The receptors were sampled from a man aged 70-80 years in good health. The conserved cysteine and the conserved F or W are not part of the CDR3 here. A D gene is named only where the DNA matches it firmly. Some rows mark clone size as missing; the rest say once, few, many or name a class of expanded clone.

size	V	J	D	CDR3
few	TRBV19	TRBJ1-2	.	ASRGGLYGYT
.	TRBV29-1	TRBJ1-1	.	SVGLGTEAF
few	TRBV29-1	TRBJ2-7	.	SGTWTPQTQY
.	TRBV6-5	TRBJ2-1	TRBD2	ASSYSGAGGPPDNEQF
.	TRBV29-1	TRBJ2-1	.	SVGSASPYSYNEQF
.	TRBV7-9	TRBJ1-2	TRBD1	ASSERTGGYGYT
once	TRBV12-3/TRBV12-4	TRBJ2-5	.	ASSFRTSHLYQETQY
.	TRBV7-8	TRBJ2-1	.	ASSPAQLVRSNEQF
few	TRBV20-1	TRBJ2-5	TRBD2	SANLLAGEETQY
.	TRBV20-1	TRBJ1-2	TRBD1	SARDLDRAGYT
.	TRBV12-3/TRBV12-4	TRBJ2-3	.	ASRLSQTSTDTQY
few	TRBV5-1	TRBJ1-2	.	ASGPFGQNFYGYT